Presented here are 22 T cell receptor beta chains from one specimen sequenced in a study of low-dose radiotherapy and immunotherapy resistance in tumors. Time point in this sample: after trial treatment. Treatment: LDRT plus nivolumab, ipilimumab, low-dose cyclophosphamide and aspirin (RACIN trial). Alpha- and beta-chain coverage of first-strand cDNA came from TRAV- and TRBV-specific primers. For amplifying TCRs, the PCR ran for approximately 18 cycles with Phusion, which was used together with a constant-region primer and the adapter on the V primers. Using its own MiXCR run on the reads, TCRdb lists one record per CDR3 protein. The sample has fewer than 50,000 distinct CDR3 sequences; 20% to 25% are singletons. The material was PBMCs, obtained after low-dose radiotherapy plus immunotherapy. All receptors come from a male donor with prostate cancer.

To note about this clonotype: This likely stems from a read error, as it lies one base from a far larger clone. V is TRBV11-2 and J is TRBJ2-7; 10 bases line up with TRBD1. Germline V gene sequence: CDR1 SGHAT, CDR2 FQNNGV. The CDR3 loop spans 12 amino acids. V shed 7 bases, J shed 7 bases, and the junction held 4 bases outside the gene matches. The CDR3 DNA reads as TGTGCCAGCACGCGGACAGGGGGGGAGCAGTACTTC. It encodes CASTRTGGEQYF.

There are many counts of this clonotype. The rearrangement joins TRBV2 to TRBJ2-7, with a weak D call TRBD1 (5 bases). Trimming removed 2 bases at V and 3 bases at J, with 17 bases between. This CDR3 comprises 16 residues. Per germline, CDR1 SNHLY and CDR2 FYNNEI. The CDR3 spells CASSEIGAGSVYEQYF. Written as DNA, the CDR3 is TGTGCCAGCAGTGAAATAGGGGCAGGGTCTGTCTACGAGCAGTACTTC.

This clonotype was counted many times. The CDR3 spells CASSQVGSSDTQYF. CDR3 in DNA: TGCGCCAGCAGCCAGGTCGGGTCTTCAGATACGCAGTATTTT. The chain joins TRBV5-1 to TRBJ2-3; D is unclear. Germline CDR1 reads SGHRS; CDR2 reads YFSETQ. The V end was cut by 4 bases, the J end by 4 bases, with 13 bases between. The CDR3 sequence is 14 residues long.

Many counts were recorded for this clonotype. The J gene is TRBJ2-1, the V gene TRBV6-2 or TRBV6-3; the match to TRBD2 covers 9 bases. The J segment lost 7 bases and the V segment lost 8 bases, leaving 9 bases of the junction unmatched. The CDR3 has 14 residues. Per germline, CDR1 MNHEY and CDR2 SVGEGT. The CDR3: CASSESSGSNEQFF. In DNA form, the CDR3 reads TGTGCCAGCTCAGAAAGTAGCGGGAGTAATGAGCAGTTCTTC.

This clonotype was seen ten or more times. The CDR3 loop is CASSFAMSSYEQYF. The CDR3, as DNA: TGTGCCAGCAGTTTCGCAATGAGCTCCTACGAGCAGTACTTC. The chain combines TRBV27 with TRBJ2-7; unclear D gene. This CDR3 has 14 amino acids. With 3 bases removed from V and 0 bases from J, the gap between germline ends came to 9 bases. The germline gives CDR1 MNHEY, CDR2 SMNVEV (reference sequence).

The V and J genes are TRBV12-3 or TRBV12-4 and TRBJ2-7; TRBD2 agrees at 8 bases. The V and J ends lost 5 bases and 2 bases, in that order; junction bases with no gene match: 8. This CDR3 is built from 15 residues. The CDR3 region is CASSPRGTRAYEQYF. CDR3 DNA: TGTGCCAGCAGTCCGCGAGGGACTAGAGCCTACGAGCAGTACTTC.

This clonotype was counted at least ten times. The chain has TRBV7-8 and TRBJ2-7, with TRBD2 matching 7 bases. The CDR3 consists of 15 residues. Germline assignment: CDR1 SGHVS and CDR2 FQNEAQ. V gave up 1 base and J gave up 3 bases; unmatched junction bases: 6. In DNA form, the CDR3 reads TGTGCCAGCAGCTTAGGGAGCGGGATAGGCTACGAGCAGTACTTC. It is translated as CASSLGSGIGYEQYF.

For this clonotype: A far larger clone is one nucleotide away, so this likely arose from a read error. This chain connects TRBV7-9 to TRBJ2-1, with 9 nucleotides matching TRBD2. CDR1 and CDR2 (germline): SEHNR, FQNEAQ (reference sequence). With 7 bases clipped from V and 10 bases from J, the junction kept 17 bases outside the gene matches. The CDR3 extends over 16 amino acids. In DNA form, the CDR3 reads TGTGCCAGCATCGGATCTGGGCTAGCGGGGATTTACGAGCAGTTCTTC. Its translation is CASIGSGLAGIYEQFF.

The V gene is TRBV5-1, the J gene TRBJ1-2; a possible D gene is TRBD1 (6 bases). Trimming took 5 bases from V and 6 from J, leaving 14 bases between them. The CDR3 spans 13 residues. Germline values: CDR1 SGHRS, CDR2 YFSETQ. The CDR3 DNA is TGCGCCAGCAGTTTTCGGGGGGCAGATGGCTACACCTTC. Its translation is CASSFRGADGYTF.

Note on this clonotype: A single base is all that separates this from a far larger clone, so a read error is likely. In nucleotides, the CDR3 is TGTGCCAGCAGTCACAGACCGCAGGGGATATCGGGCGGCTACACCTTC. It is translated as CASSHRPQGISGGYTF. V is TRBV6-8 and J is TRBJ1-2, with D perhaps matching TRBD1 (6 bases). The germline V and J ends were trimmed by 5 bases and 8 bases, with 24 bases remaining between them. From germline, CDR1 is MNHGY and CDR2 SAAAGT. The CDR3 sequence is 16 residues long.

Details on this clonotype: With a much larger clone just one base away, this may be a read error. This rearrangement joins TRBV10-3 to TRBJ2-2, with 7 bases matching TRBD2. CDR1 ENHRY and CDR2 SYGVKD come from the germline V gene. This CDR3 spans 14 amino acids. In DNA form, the CDR3 reads TGTCCCATCAGTGAGAGGGAGGGCACCGGGGAGCTGTTTTTT. Amino acids: CPISEREGTGELFF.

With regard to this clonotype: A far larger clone is off by one base, so a read error is likely. The V call is TRBV13, the J call TRBJ1-6; tentatively, D is TRBD1 (6 bases). This CDR3 comprises 20 residues. From germline, CDR1 is PRHDT and CDR2 FYEKMQ (reference sequence). Trimming cost V 4 bases and J 0 bases, with 22 bases left between them. The CDR3 DNA follows: TGTGCCAGCAGCTCGGTCGGGCAGGGGCCCTATAGCTCCTATAATTCACCCCTCCACTTT. Translating it yields CASSSVGQGPYSSYNSPLHF.

In this sample, this clonotype turned up a few times. This chain links TRBV18 with TRBJ2-1, with D tentatively TRBD2 (6 bases). Germline V gives CDR1 KGHSH, CDR2 LQKENI. V was pared by 3 bases and J by 7 bases, with 13 bases between. CDR3 size: 14 residues. The CDR3 loop is CASSPNGRDNEQFF. The CDR3 nucleotides read TGTGCCAGCTCACCCAACGGGAGAGATAATGAGCAGTTCTTC.

This clonotype has ten or more counts. This CDR3 is CASSPRGQTQYF. CDR3 nucleotides: TGTGCCAGCAGCCCCAGGGGACAGACCCAGTACTTC. The rearrangement uses TRBV7-2 and TRBJ2-5; D may be TRBD1 (6 bases). Germline CDR1 is SGHTA and CDR2 is FQGNSA. The CDR3 contains 12 residues. Trimming shortened V by 5 bases and J by 6 bases, and 10 bases separated the two germline ends. Drawing the rest from reference TRBV7-2 and TRBJ2-5, the complete variable domain is GAGVSQSPSNKVTEKGKDVELRCDPISGHTALYWYRQSLGQGLEFLIYFQGNSAPDKSGLPSDRFSAERTGGSVSTLTIQRTQQEDSAVYLCASSPRGQTQYFGPGTRLLVL.

Only a few counts were recorded for this clonotype. The chain recombines TRBV29-1 with TRBJ2-7, with a tentative D call TRBD2 (5 bases). V was clipped by 3 bases and J by 3 bases, with 21 bases between them. The germline V gene has CDR1 SQVTM and CDR2 ANQGSEA. The CDR3 is made up of 16 amino acids. CDR3 loop: CSVEYGDTGNNYEQYF. The CDR3 nucleotides read TGCAGCGTTGAGTATGGTGACACCGGGAATAACTACGAGCAGTACTTC.

The table lists this clonotype with a count of one. Since a far larger clone is one base different, this is likely a read error. V is TRBV6-8 and J is TRBJ2-1; D perhaps matches TRBD2 (6 bases). The V gene's germline CDR1 is MNHGY and CDR2 SAAAGT. This CDR3 comprises 14 residues. V lost 5 bases and J lost 10, with 18 bases in between. The CDR3 here is CASSQTGDSYEQFF. The CDR3 nucleotides read TGTGCCAGCAGTCAGACGGGGGACTCCTACGAGCAGTTCTTC.

This clonotype is classed as medium-sized. The rearrangement uses TRBV6-1 and TRBJ2-3, with 7 bases matching TRBD2. CDR3 length: 16 amino acids. Germline-derived CDR1 and CDR2 are MNHNS and SASEGT. V was clipped by 7 bases and J by 4 bases; unmatched bases: 14. The CDR3 protein is CASKTRHGEGADTQYF. CDR3 sequence (DNA): TGTGCCAGCAAGACGAGGCACGGGGAGGGAGCAGATACGCAGTATTTT.

This clonotype was observed at least ten times. The CDR3 loop reads CASSSNYRVNQPQHF. CDR3 DNA: TGTGCCAGCAGTTCAAATTACAGGGTTAATCAGCCCCAGCATTTT. The V gene is TRBV28, the J gene TRBJ1-5, with D perhaps TRBD1 (6 bases). The germline V gene encodes CDR1 MDHEN and CDR2 SYDVKM. The V end was cut by 4 bases, the J end by 4 bases, with 14 bases between. The CDR3 length is 15 residues.

The sample holds many counts of this clonotype. The V and J genes are TRBV20-1 and TRBJ2-2, with no clear D. CDR3 length: 15 amino acids. Germline V gene sequence: CDR1 DFQATT, CDR2 SNEGSKA (reference sequence). The V and J ends lost 1 base and 0 bases respectively, with 9 bases between them. The CDR3 coding sequence is TGCAGTGCTAGAGCGGCCCGACCGAACACCGGGGAGCTGTTTTTT. Translated, it gives CSARAARPNTGELFF.

This clonotype was seen ten or more times. This rearrangement joins TRBV20-1 to TRBJ2-1; D is undetermined. V gave up 0 bases and J gave up 0 bases, with 6 bases separating them. Germline loops: CDR1 DFQATT, CDR2 SNEGSKA (reference sequence). CDR3 length: 14 amino acids. The CDR3 bases are TGCAGTGCTAGAGATCCGAGCTCCTACAATGAGCAGTTCTTC. Encoded protein: CSARDPSSYNEQFF.

This clonotype was observed a single time. With a far larger clone one base away, a read error is the likely cause. The chain links TRBV12-3 or TRBV12-4 to TRBJ2-1; 8 bases align to TRBD1. V lost 5 bases, J lost 10 bases, and 13 bases stayed unmatched. The CDR3 is 15 amino acids. Written as DNA, the CDR3 is TGTGCCAGCAGTATAACCGGGACAGGTGACTACGAGCAGTTCTTC. This gives the protein CASSITGTGDYEQFF.

This clonotype has at least ten counts. This sequence joins TRBV6-2 or TRBV6-3 and TRBJ2-4; D may be TRBD2 (5 bases). The V and J ends lost 7 bases and 5 bases respectively, with 18 bases between them. Germline CDR1 and CDR2: MNHEY and SVGEGT. The CDR3 extends over 15 amino acids. CDR3 sequence: CASTAGRVGENIQYF. The DNA for the CDR3 is TGTGCCAGCACGGCGGGTAGGGTGGGCGAAAACATTCAGTACTTC.